This TCR beta chain appears in the sequencing data of a study of shared clonotypes between healthy human individuals. Naive CD8 cells lacked CD45RO, underwent positive selection for CCR7 and left out terminally differentiated effector memory CD45RA+ cells. Every one of the donors was a Caucasian adult that lived in Nashville, Tennessee. For this clone: Antigen unknown.

CDR3 size: 13 residues. Per the germline V gene, CDR1 is LNHDA and CDR2 is SQIVND (reference sequence). V lost 7 bases and J 6 bases, leaving 12 bases between the germline ends. Study conclusions and caveats: Inspection by rarefaction showed sorted-subset sequencing to be incomplete despite large depth. Non-shared clonotypes had lower generation probabilities than clonotypes shared by all four sorted-subset donors.

Sequencing was performed with immunoSEQ multiplex PCR; in TCRdb, only in-frame clones are kept and a portion is missing. The sample comprises roughly 650,000 clones, 90% to 97% of which are singletons, and 0.11% rests with the top ten. V is TRBV19 and J is TRBJ2-2; D not resolved. The TCR was taken from a woman in her twenties or thirties in good health. The source material was naive CD8+ T cells sorted from blood. CDR3 region: CASISPVPGELFF. In nucleotides, the CDR3 is TGTGCCAGTATAAGCCCGGTTCCCGGGGAGCTGTTTTTT.